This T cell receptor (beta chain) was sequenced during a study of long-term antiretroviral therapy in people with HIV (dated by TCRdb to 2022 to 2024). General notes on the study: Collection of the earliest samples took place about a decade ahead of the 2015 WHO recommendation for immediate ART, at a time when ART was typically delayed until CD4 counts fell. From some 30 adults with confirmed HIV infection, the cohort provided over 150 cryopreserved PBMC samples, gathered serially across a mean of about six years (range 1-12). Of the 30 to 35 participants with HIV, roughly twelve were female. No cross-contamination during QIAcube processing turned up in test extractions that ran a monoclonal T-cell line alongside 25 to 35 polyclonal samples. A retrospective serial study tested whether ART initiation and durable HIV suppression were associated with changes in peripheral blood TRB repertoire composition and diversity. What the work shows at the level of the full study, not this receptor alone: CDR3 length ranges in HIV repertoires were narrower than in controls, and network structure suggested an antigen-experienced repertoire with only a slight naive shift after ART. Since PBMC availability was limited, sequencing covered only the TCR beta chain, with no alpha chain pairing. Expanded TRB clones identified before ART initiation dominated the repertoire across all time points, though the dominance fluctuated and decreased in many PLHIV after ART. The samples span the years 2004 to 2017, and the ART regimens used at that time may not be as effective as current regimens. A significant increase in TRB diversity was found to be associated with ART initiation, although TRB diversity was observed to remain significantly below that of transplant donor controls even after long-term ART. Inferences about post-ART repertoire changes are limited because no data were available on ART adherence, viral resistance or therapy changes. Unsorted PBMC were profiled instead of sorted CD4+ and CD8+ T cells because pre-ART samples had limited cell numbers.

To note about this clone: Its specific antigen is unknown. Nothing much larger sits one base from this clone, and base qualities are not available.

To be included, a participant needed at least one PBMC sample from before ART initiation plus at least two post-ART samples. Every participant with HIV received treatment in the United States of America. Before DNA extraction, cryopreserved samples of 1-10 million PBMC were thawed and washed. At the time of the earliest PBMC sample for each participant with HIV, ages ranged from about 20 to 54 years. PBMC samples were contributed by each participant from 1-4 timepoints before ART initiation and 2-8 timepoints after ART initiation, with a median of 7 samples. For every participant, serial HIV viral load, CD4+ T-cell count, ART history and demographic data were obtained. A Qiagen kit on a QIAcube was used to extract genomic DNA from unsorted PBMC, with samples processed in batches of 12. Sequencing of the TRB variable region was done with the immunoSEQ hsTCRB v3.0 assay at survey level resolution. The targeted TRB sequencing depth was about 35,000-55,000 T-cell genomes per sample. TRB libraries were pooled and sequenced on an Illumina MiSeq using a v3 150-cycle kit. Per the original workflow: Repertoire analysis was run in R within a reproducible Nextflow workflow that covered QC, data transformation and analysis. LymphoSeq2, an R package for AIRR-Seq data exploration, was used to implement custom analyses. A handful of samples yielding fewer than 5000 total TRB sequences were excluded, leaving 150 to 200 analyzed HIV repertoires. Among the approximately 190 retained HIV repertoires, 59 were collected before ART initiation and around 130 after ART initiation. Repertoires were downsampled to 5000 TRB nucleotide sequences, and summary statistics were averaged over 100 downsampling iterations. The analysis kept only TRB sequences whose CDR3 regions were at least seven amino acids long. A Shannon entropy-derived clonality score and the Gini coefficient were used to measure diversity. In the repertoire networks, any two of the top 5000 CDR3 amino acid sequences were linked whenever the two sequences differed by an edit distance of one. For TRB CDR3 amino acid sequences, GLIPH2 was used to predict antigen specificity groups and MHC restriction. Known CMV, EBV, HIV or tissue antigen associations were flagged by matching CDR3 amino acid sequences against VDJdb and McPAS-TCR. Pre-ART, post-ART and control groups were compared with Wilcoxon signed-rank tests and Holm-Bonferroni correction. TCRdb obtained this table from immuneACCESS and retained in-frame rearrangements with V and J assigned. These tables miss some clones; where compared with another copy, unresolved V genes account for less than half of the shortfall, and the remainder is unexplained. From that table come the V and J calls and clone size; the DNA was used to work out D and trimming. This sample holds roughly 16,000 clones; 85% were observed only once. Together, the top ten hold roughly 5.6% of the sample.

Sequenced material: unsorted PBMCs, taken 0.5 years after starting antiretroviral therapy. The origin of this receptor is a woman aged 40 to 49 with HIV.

The CDR3 in this case is CASSLAGSTEAFF. The nucleotide sequence reads as follows: TGTGCCAGCAGCTTGGCCGGGAGCACTGAAGCTTTCTTT. The sequence is built from TRBV5-6 and TRBJ1-1, with the D gene call left open. In the germline V gene, CDR1 corresponds to SGHDT and CDR2 to YYEEEE. V is pared back by 0 bases and J by 4 bases, with 7 bases lying between the germline termini. The cysteine opens and the phenylalanine closes a CDR3 of 13 amino acids. CDR3 DNA is the only sequence kept; it has 39 bases, read in frame from the first base.